Below, 7 T cell receptor beta chains from the same sample are listed, as sequenced in a study of blood T cell repertoires in COVID-19 (dated by TCRdb to the early 2020s). The library was prepared using the immunoSEQ multiplex PCR assay. TCRdb took this table from immuneACCESS and kept in-frame rearrangements with V and J called. Such tables lack part of the clones; where checked against another copy, unresolved V genes explain under half of the gap, and the rest is unexplained. In all, the sample holds hundreds of thousands of clones, and 86% of those were seen once. Together, the top ten hold roughly 3.8% of the sample. The sequencing input was PBMCs or T cells enriched from blood (not recorded which). All receptors derive from a woman aged 40 to 55 with acute COVID-19.

V gene TRBV28 combines with J gene TRBJ1-1; 9 bases align to TRBD1. The length of the CDR3 is 13 residues. With V trimmed by 4 bases and J by 11 bases, 8 bases remained unmatched. The germline gives CDR1 MDHEN, CDR2 SYDVKM. The CDR3 nucleotides read TGTGCCAGCAGTTCAGGACAGGGGTCGAGGGCTTTCTTT. Translation: CASSSGQGSRAFF.

The chain uses TRBV9 and TRBJ1-1; D is uncertain. The length of the CDR3 is 15 residues. V was pared by 0 bases and J by 4 bases, with 13 bases between. Germline CDR1 is SGDLS and CDR2 is YYNGEE. CDR3 DNA: TGTGCCAGCAGCGTAGGGGAGGTAAGAGGCACTGAAGCTTTCTTT. Protein sequence: CASSVGEVRGTEAFF. The full variable domain, in which reference TRBV9 and TRBJ1-1 provide the parts outside the CDR3, is DSGVTQTPKHLITATGQRVTLRCSPRSGDLSVYWYQQSLDQGLQFLIQYYNGEERAKGNILERFSAQQFPDLHSELNLSSLELGDSALYFCASSVGEVRGTEAFFGQGTRLTVV.

This rearrangement joins TRBV7-2 to TRBJ2-1; the D gene is possibly TRBD2 (7 bases). Germline V gene data show CDR1 as SGHTA and CDR2 as FQGNSA. Trimming took 5 bases from V and 8 from J, leaving 19 bases between them. This CDR3 contains 15 residues. CDR3 loop: CASSTGGQRVDEQFF. DNA of the CDR3: TGTGCCAGCAGCACGGGGGGCCAGAGAGTCGATGAGCAGTTCTTC.

The chain is built from TRBV5-1 and TRBJ1-2; 9 bases fit TRBD1. V shed 0 bases, J shed 8 bases, and the junction held 5 bases outside the gene matches. From germline, CDR1 is SGHRS and CDR2 YFSETQ. CDR3 length equals 14 residues. The CDR3 loop reads CASSLERTGVGYTF. CDR3 coding DNA: TGCGCCAGCAGCTTGGAACGGACAGGGGTCGGCTACACCTTC.

The genes are TRBV29-1 and TRBJ2-5; 7 bases are shared with TRBD1. This CDR3 region has 13 residues. Germline V gene lookup returns CDR1 SQVTM and CDR2 ANQGSEA. J lost 1 base, V lost 3 bases, and 2 bases had no gene match. The CDR3 DNA reads as TGCAGCGTTGAGGGGACAGCCCAAGAGACCCAGTACTTC. The encoded protein is CSVEGTAQETQYF.

The chain links TRBV5-6 to TRBJ1-5; a possible D gene is TRBD1 (5 bases). CDR1 SGHDT and CDR2 YYEEEE come from the germline V gene. V was trimmed by 0 bases and J by 7 bases, leaving 8 bases between them. CDR3 length: 13 residues. As DNA, the CDR3 is TGTGCCAGCAGCTTGGGACAGAGACAGCCCCAGCATTTT. It specifies CASSLGQRQPQHF.

In this sample, this clone turned up once. The chain uses TRBV28 and TRBJ1-3; D is ambiguous. V was pared by 7 bases and J by 0 bases, with 13 bases between. The CDR3 is 15 amino acids. Per germline, CDR1 MDHEN and CDR2 SYDVKM. The CDR3 reads CASTKRGVSGNTIYF. The CDR3, as DNA: TGTGCCAGCACCAAACGAGGAGTCTCTGGAAACACCATATATTTT.